This TCR beta chain was obtained from a study of tumor and adjacent non-tumor tissue in lung cancer. About the research overall: There were about 12 adenocarcinoma, a couple of squamous cell carcinoma and 1 small cell lung cancer cases.

Three rounds of nested PCR, following a modified ARM-PCR protocol, produced the TCRbeta library. TCRdb fed the multiplex PCR reads into MiXCR, producing one record per CDR3 protein. Of about 86,000 distinct CDR3 sequences listed, more than 65% were seen once; the top ten hold 21%. Germline-derived CDR1 and CDR2 are SEHNR and FQNEAQ (reference sequence). This CDR3 contains 14 residues. The template was RNA from unsorted bulk tissue. The normal lung tissue was taken more than 3 cm from the tumor edge. Donors were chemotherapy-naive, newly diagnosed lung cancer surgical patients in China, August–late 2014. General observations from the study: In normal lung, the top 100 clones were significantly more dominant than in tumor. Higher tumor TCR diversity was associated with shorter survival.

As regards this clonotype: As yet, its antigen is unknown. One end of the junction does not line up with germline, which may come from a read error.

This clonotype originated in a woman in her 50s with non-small cell lung cancer. The V gene is TRBV7-9, the J gene TRBJ2-1; the D gene is possibly TRBD2 (6 bases). Sequences were obtained from distant non-tumor lung tissue. DNA of the CDR3: TGTACCAGCAGCTCCCCCCATGCGGGAATTAAACAGTTCTTC. Amino acid sequence: CTSSSPHAGIKQFF.